This T cell receptor (beta chain) was captured by sequencing in a study of T-cell memory formation after mild COVID-19. TCR alpha and TCR beta cDNA libraries with sample barcodes and UMIs came from 5'RACE using constant-segment primers. TCRdb itself ran the 5' RACE reads through MiXCR, one entry per CDR3 protein. The sample shows about 84,000 distinct CDR3 sequences, roughly 14% of them seen only once. The CDR3 loop spans 15 amino acids. V shed 3 bases, J shed 7 bases, and the junction held 7 bases outside the gene matches. Points from the study as a whole: CD8+ contracting clones occupied EMRA, while CD4+ ones occupied mainly CM and EM. Memory from before infection featured some responding clones, which suggests cross-reactive memory joined.

Comments on this clonotype: Its specificity is unknown.

The V and J genes are TRBV12-3 or TRBV12-4 and TRBJ1-4, with 8 bases aligning to TRBD1. The sequenced sample was PBMCs or a T cell subset sorted from them (not recorded which). The source is an adult woman who had mild COVID-19 (a few samples of this study predate the infection). Cell type and time point are not known. The CDR3 sequence is CASSLQQGEVEKLFF. In DNA form, the CDR3 reads TGTGCCAGCAGTTTGCAACAGGGGGAGGTTGAAAAACTGTTTTTT.